Detailed here is one T cell receptor (beta chain). The source of the sample is a study of blood T cell repertoires in COVID-19. About the study: Collection of acute and convalescent COVID-19 samples took place in the United States, Italy and Spain.

The assay was immunoSEQ multiplex PCR, and TCRdb's table has in-frame clones only and misses some. Of about 230,000 clones listed, roughly 80% were seen once; the top ten hold about 8%. The clonotype was recovered from a woman aged 80 or over with acute or convalescent COVID-19. The sample was peripheral blood.

The CDR3 reads CASTRRDTYTDTQYF. In DNA, the CDR3 is TGTGCCAGCACCCGCCGGGACACATACACAGATACGCAGTATTTT. This chain connects TRBV3-1 (or the pseudogene TRBV3-2) to TRBJ2-3; a weak D match, TRBD1 (6 bases). Germline V CDR1 and CDR2: LGHDT, YNNKEL (reference sequence). Trimming stripped 7 bases from V and 2 bases from J, with 16 bases between. CDR3 size: 15 residues.